This TCR beta chain appears in the sequencing data of a study of T cell changes during pregnancy in multiple sclerosis. Only in-frame clones appear in the TCRdb table, and some are missing; sequencing was by immunoSEQ multiplex PCR. The sample shows around 62,000 clones, 93% of them seen only once. Germline CDR1 and CDR2: SEHNR and FQNEAQ (reference sequence). CDR3 length: 17 residues. V was cut by 5 bases and J by 0 bases, with 17 bases left in between. Sequencing was performed on CD8+ T cells from peripheral blood mononuclear cells, taken in the second trimester of pregnancy. The TCR originated in a female donor with multiple sclerosis, enrolled in a pregnancy study. The chain links TRBV7-9 to TRBJ2-1; D is perhaps TRBD2 (5 bases). CDR3 region: CASSPVEAVSSYNEQFF. DNA of the CDR3: TGTGCCAGCAGCCCTGTCGAAGCGGTTAGCTCCTACAATGAGCAGTTCTTC.